This paragraph covers one T cell receptor (beta chain) sequence. Method: immunoSEQ multiplex PCR; TCRdb's copy keeps in-frame clones and lacks some. Of about 80,000 clones listed, over 70% are singletons. The entry originates in a study of OX40 agonist ivuxolimab in advanced cancers. Study-level information: Enrolled patients in dose escalation had cancers that were hepatocellular carcinoma, melanoma, renal cell or head and neck cancer.

The CDR3 is 14 residues long. From germline, CDR1 is SGHRS and CDR2 YFSETQ. J gave up 5 bases and V 4 bases, and 7 bases lay outside the gene matches. The receptor was derived from an adult with an advanced solid tumor such as melanoma, head and neck, liver or kidney cancer. The source was CD4+ or CD8+ T cells sorted from blood, collected in a trial of the OX40 agonist ivuxolimab. J is TRBJ2-7 and V is TRBV5-1; TRBD1 matches at 9 bases. The CDR3 sequence: CASSTRTGVDEQYF. The CDR3 bases are TGCGCCAGCAGCACAAGGACAGGGGTCGACGAGCAGTACTTC.